The 4 T cell receptor beta chains listed next were all sequenced from one sample in a study of blood T cells in healthy people across ages. The authors ran a second PCR of about 6 to 12 cycles using a sample-barcoded 5' primer and a J-beta primer mix. TCRdb used MiXCR to reprocess the 5' RACE reads, holding one entry per CDR3 protein. The sample holds 850,000 to 1,100,000 distinct CDR3 sequences, more than 30% seen once. The sample taken for sequencing was blood. All receptors derive from a man aged 18 to 29 in good health.

This chain links TRBV12-3 or TRBV12-4 with TRBJ2-1, with 8 bases aligning to TRBD1. The J call may be incorrect, as the DNA end agrees better with TRBJ2-7. This CDR3 has 17 residues. The CDR3 DNA reads as TGTGCCAGCAGTTTAAGAGAAGCCGGGACAGGTTACAATGAGCAGTACTTC. This translates into CASSLREAGTGYNEQYF.

The gene calls are TRBV2 and TRBJ2-2, with 8 bases that match TRBD2. CDR3 length: 16 amino acids. Trimming took 7 bases from V and 10 from J; bases not matched to a gene: 17. Per germline, CDR1 SNHLY and CDR2 FYNNEI. Here the CDR3 DNA reads TGTGCCAGCACCACGGTAGCGGGGATATTGAGAGAGGAGCTGTTTTTT. This sequence encodes CASTTVAGILREELFF.

The V and J genes are TRBV28 and TRBJ2-5; D possibly corresponds to TRBD1 (6 bases). The assigned J gene may be wrong: the sequence end matches TRBJ2-7 better. The CDR3 loop spans 12 amino acids. In germline, CDR1 is MDHEN, CDR2 SYDVKM. CDR3 sequence: CASSTGQYEQYF. The CDR3, as DNA: TGTGCCAGCAGCACGGGACAATACGAGCAGTACTTC.

This chain uses TRBV6-2 or TRBV6-3 with TRBJ1-5, with D possibly matching TRBD1 (5 bases). CDR1 is MNHEY, CDR2 SVGEGT, per germline. Deletions cut 4 bases from V and 7 bases from J, with 11 bases between. The CDR3 has 13 residues. CDR3 region: CASSSSGWQPQHF. CDR3 coding DNA: TGTGCCAGCAGTTCCTCAGGGTGGCAGCCCCAGCATTTT.